This T cell receptor beta chain is from a study of cytomegalovirus exposure and HLA in healthy donors. Clones were read by immunoSEQ multiplex PCR, and TCRdb kept only the in-frame ones, dropping some. The table lists about 310,000 clones, roughly 87% of them singletons, with more than 0.95% in the top ten. V shed 5 bases and J 3 bases; nucleotides not matched to a gene: 6. The germline V gene has CDR1 ENHRY and CDR2 SYGVKD. This CDR3 has 14 residues. Study-wide results and limits: Under in vitro conditions, a few CMV-associated chains were confirmed as specific for CMV antigens.

Worth noting for this clone: Its specificity is not known.

Specimen: PBMCs. The chain uses TRBV10-3 and TRBJ2-7; 8 bases match TRBD1. The source of this sequence is a man aged 25-40 years in good health and CMV-seronegative. CDR3 residues: CAISSDRVDYEQYF. CDR3 in DNA: TGTGCCATCAGTTCGGACAGGGTTGACTACGAGCAGTACTTC.